This TCR beta chain was observed in a study of CD8+CD57+ T cells in acquired aplastic anemia. The overall study: Mean DNA quantity obtained from sorted CD4+ and CD8+ cells was about 3 ug.

This CDR3 is built from 12 residues. V was shortened by 5 bases and J by 9 bases, with 13 bases between the two germline ends. TCR beta VDJ and CDR3 were profiled, and genomic DNA was the template. TCRdb independently ran MiXCR on the reads; one entry per CDR3 protein. The sample has under 200,000 distinct CDR3 sequences; 40% to 50% are singletons. Study conclusions and caveats: Patients and controls shared 25 to 30 CD8+ CDR3 sequences.

The sequenced patients had an expansion of CD8+CD57+ cells seen by flow cytometry. At the time of blood sampling, patients had not yet received any therapy. About this clonotype itself: What it binds is not known.

The sequence derives from a human donor with aplastic anemia. Sequenced material: sorted CD4+, CD8+, or CD8+CD57+ T cells (not recorded which) from PBMCs. The chain carries TRBV12-3 or TRBV12-4 and TRBJ1-2; D remains ambiguous. The CDR3 DNA reads TGTGCCAGCAGTGACGGACCCGCAAGCTACACCTTC. Translated, it gives CASSDGPASYTF.